There are a few counts of the clone carrying this T cell receptor (beta chain). Its antigen is as yet unknown. CDR1 is MGHRA and CDR2 is YSYEKL in the germline V gene. V was cut by 4 bases and J by 0 bases, with 12 bases left in between. The CDR3 is made up of 16 amino acids. Preparation of the TCRbeta library involved a method that used unique molecular identifiers. TCRdb processed the PCR reads anew with MiXCR; each CDR3 protein has one entry. In the table there are approximately 980,000 distinct CDR3 sequences, about 26% of which are singletons. This record belongs to a study of T-cell reconstitution after alpha-beta-depleted transplantation in children. Study-wide findings and caveats: T-cell counts and diversity were attributed mostly to newly produced T cells one year after transplant. At day 60, the high TCRbeta diversity found in some patients originated from recipient T cells and thymic progenitors that had survived.

This specimen was PBMCs, mostly from graft donor cells, taken 360 days after TCRalphabeta/CD19-depleted stem cell transplant. The rearrangement joins TRBV4-1 to TRBJ1-4, with D tentatively TRBD1 (5 bases). The sequence was collected from a boy less than two years old who had a stem cell transplant for SCID, so the T cells may come from the graft donor. The CDR3 DNA reads as TGCGCCAGCAGCCCACAGAGGGGAACAACTAATGAAAAACTGTTTTTT. Translating gives CASSPQRGTTNEKLFF.